This section outlines one T cell receptor beta chain sequence together with its context. Its target antigen remains unknown. One end of the junction fails to match germline, which may point to a read error. This sample is part of a study of T-cell reconstitution after alpha-beta-depleted transplantation in children (dated by TCRdb to between 2015 and 2016). In terms of the full investigation: Using TCR repertoire profiling, the study followed T-cell immune reconstitution in a quantitative way in children after TCRalphabeta/CD19-depleted allogeneic hematopoietic cell transplantation.

The library was obtained by PCR. Sequencer: Illumina HiSeq 2500. TCR libraries were prepared with molecular barcoding, using unique molecular identifiers to normalize TCRbeta repertoire quantification. TCRdb reran the public reads through fastp at Q25 and MiXCR, keeping productive beta chains. Each entry is one CDR3 protein sequence, shown with its most common DNA and genes. This sample has about 230,000 distinct CDR3 sequences in its table, and around 12% of those were observed once. About 2.6% of the sample rests with the top ten. The CDR3 goes from the cysteine to the phenylalanine over 12 residues. Only the CDR3 DNA is retained, 36 bases long and in frame from the first base. Reading the germline V gene gives CDR1 LGHNA and CDR2 YNFKEQ.

The sequencing used PBMCs from the stem cell graft donor, collected from the stem cell graft. The receptor comes from a human donor who donated a stem cell graft to a child with acute lymphoblastic leukemia. Recombination joined TRBV4-2 with TRBJ1-1; a confident D gene designation cannot be given. The CDR3 region: CASSRMKTEAFF. The DNA is as follows: TGTGCCAGCAGCCGAATGAAGACTGAAGCTTTCTTT.